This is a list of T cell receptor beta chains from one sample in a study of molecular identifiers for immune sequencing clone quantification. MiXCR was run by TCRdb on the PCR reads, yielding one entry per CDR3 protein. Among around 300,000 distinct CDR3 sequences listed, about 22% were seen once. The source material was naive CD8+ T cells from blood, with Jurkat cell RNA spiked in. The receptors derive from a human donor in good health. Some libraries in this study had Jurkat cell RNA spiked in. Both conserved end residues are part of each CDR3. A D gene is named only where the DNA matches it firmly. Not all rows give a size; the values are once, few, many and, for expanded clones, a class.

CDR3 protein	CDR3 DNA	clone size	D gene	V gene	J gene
CASSDGPQGRTSEKLVF	TGCGCCAGCAGCGATGGGCCCCAGGGGAGAACTAGCGAAAAACTGGTTTTT	NA	NA	TRBV5-1	TRBJ1-4
CASSHRHLNTEAFF	TGCGCCAGCAGCCATCGGCACTTGAACACTGAAGCTTTCTTT	few	NA	TRBV4-1	TRBJ1-1
CASSRTPYNEQFF	TGTGCCAGCAGCCGGACGCCCTACAATGAGCAGTTCTTC	few	NA	TRBV7-9	TRBJ2-1
CASSVGQQNTEAFF	TGTGCCAGCAGCGTGGGACAGCAGAACACTGAAGCTTTCTTT	many	TRBD1	TRBV9	TRBJ1-1
CSAREASGRGPETGELFF	TGCAGTGCTAGAGAGGCTAGCGGGAGGGGGCCGGAGACCGGGGAGCTGTTTTTT	NA	TRBD2	TRBV20-1	TRBJ2-2
CSVGLYTGELFF	TGCAGCGTTGGCCTATACACCGGGGAGCTGTTTTTT	NA	NA	TRBV29-1	TRBJ2-2
CASSPGTPTGELFF	TGCGCCAGCAGTCCCGGGACACCGACCGGGGAGCTGTTTTTT	NA	NA	TRBV10-1	TRBJ2-2
CASSAWTGEETQYF	TGTGCCAGCAGCGCCTGGACAGGGGAAGAGACCCAGTACTTC	few	TRBD1	TRBV11-2	TRBJ2-5
CATSDIPGTGGLTEAFF	TGTGCCACCAGTGATATCCCCGGGACAGGGGGCCTCACTGAAGCTTTCTTT	few	TRBD1	TRBV24-1	TRBJ1-1
CASSWDFLEQYF	TGTGCCAGCAGTTGGGATTTCCTCGAGCAGTACTTC	many	NA	TRBV28	TRBJ2-7
CASSGTSGPSSYNEQFF	TGTGCCAGCTCCGGGACTAGCGGCCCGAGCTCCTACAATGAGCAGTTCTTC	few	TRBD2	TRBV11-2	TRBJ2-1
CASSLDNQFYDTEAFF	TGTGCCAGCAGCTTGGATAATCAGTTTTATGACACTGAAGCTTTCTTT	few	NA	TRBV5-6	TRBJ1-1
CASSSWGTYTDTQYF	TGTGCCAGCAGCTCCTGGGGGACTTACACAGATACGCAGTATTTT	NA	NA	TRBV11-2	TRBJ2-3
CASSFQGQYIDTQYF	TGTGCCAGCAGCTTCCAGGGTCAGTATATAGATACGCAGTATTTT	few	NA	TRBV7-8	TRBJ2-3
CASSGRANTDTQYF	TGTGCCAGCAGTGGGAGGGCCAACACAGATACGCAGTATTTT	few	NA	TRBV2	TRBJ2-3
CRISGGAWGSTDTQYF	TGCAGAATAAGCGGGGGGGCATGGGGTAGCACAGATACGCAGTATTTT	many	TRBD2	TRBV29-1	TRBJ2-3
CASSLEPRDPLGYTF	TGCGCCAGCAGCCTCGAGCCCCGGGATCCACTGGGCTACACCTTC	many	NA	TRBV4-3	TRBJ1-2
CASSIGQGVSYEQYF	TGTGCCAGTAGTATCGGACAGGGGGTTTCCTACGAGCAGTACTTC	many	TRBD1	TRBV19	TRBJ2-7
CASSQDGQGSSYEQYF	TGCGCCAGCAGCCAGGATGGGCAGGGGAGTTCCTACGAGCAGTACTTC	NA	NA	TRBV4-1	TRBJ2-7
CASSFRYGQGATDEQFF	TGTGCCAGCAGCTTCCGTTACGGACAGGGGGCGACAGATGAGCAGTTCTTC	NA	TRBD1	TRBV7-2	TRBJ2-1
CASSYQDNYEQYF	TGTGCCAGCAGTTATCAGGACAACTACGAGCAGTACTTC	NA	NA	TRBV6-5	TRBJ2-7
CASSHRDRGYEQYF	TGTGCCAGCAGCCACCGGGACAGGGGTTACGAGCAGTACTTC	many	TRBD1	TRBV7-9	TRBJ2-7
CASRYSGAGAYNEQFF	TGTGCCAGCAGATACAGCGGAGCGGGGGCCTACAATGAGCAGTTCTTC	NA	TRBD2	TRBV14	TRBJ2-1
CASSPGTSGSSWGAQYF	TGTGCCAGCAGTCCGGGGACTAGCGGGAGTTCATGGGGAGCCCAGTACTTC	few	TRBD2	TRBV12-3/TRBV12-4	TRBJ2-5
CSVTAPQSSPYEQYF	TGCAGCGTCACGGCTCCGCAGAGCAGCCCCTACGAGCAGTACTTC	few	NA	TRBV29-1	TRBJ2-7
CASSQDWAPSGGYNEQFF	TGTGCCAGCAGCCAAGATTGGGCCCCTAGCGGGGGTTACAATGAGCAGTTCTTC	NA	TRBD2	TRBV4-2	TRBJ2-1
CASSQDRDRATEAFF	TGTGCCAGCAGCCAGGACCGGGACAGAGCCACTGAAGCTTTCTTT	many	TRBD1	TRBV5-5	TRBJ1-1